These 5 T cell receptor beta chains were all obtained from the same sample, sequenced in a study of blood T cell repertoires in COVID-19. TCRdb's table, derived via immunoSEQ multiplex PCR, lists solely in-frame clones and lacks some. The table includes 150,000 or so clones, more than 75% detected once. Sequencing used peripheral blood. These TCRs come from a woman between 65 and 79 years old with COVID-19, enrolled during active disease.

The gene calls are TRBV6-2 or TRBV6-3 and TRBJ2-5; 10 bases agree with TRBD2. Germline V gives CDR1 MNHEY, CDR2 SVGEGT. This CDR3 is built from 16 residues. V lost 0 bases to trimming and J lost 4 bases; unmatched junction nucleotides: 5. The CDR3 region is CASSYSGTSVGETQYF. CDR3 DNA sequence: TGTGCCAGCAGTTACTCAGGGACTAGCGTAGGAGAGACCCAGTACTTC.

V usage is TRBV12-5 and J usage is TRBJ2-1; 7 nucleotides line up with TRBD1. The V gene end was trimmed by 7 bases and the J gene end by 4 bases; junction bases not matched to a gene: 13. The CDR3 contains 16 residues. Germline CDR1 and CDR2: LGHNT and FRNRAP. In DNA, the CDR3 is TGTGCTAGTGCGCAGTACAGGGGAATGGGTTACAATGAGCAGTTCTTC. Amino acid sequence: CASAQYRGMGYNEQFF.

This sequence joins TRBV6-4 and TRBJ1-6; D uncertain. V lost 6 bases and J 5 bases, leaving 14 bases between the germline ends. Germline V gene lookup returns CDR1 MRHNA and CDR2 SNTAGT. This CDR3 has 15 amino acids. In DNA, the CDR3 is TGTGCCAGCAGCCTAGACGGAATTAATAATTCACCCCTCCACTTT. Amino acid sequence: CASSLDGINNSPLHF.

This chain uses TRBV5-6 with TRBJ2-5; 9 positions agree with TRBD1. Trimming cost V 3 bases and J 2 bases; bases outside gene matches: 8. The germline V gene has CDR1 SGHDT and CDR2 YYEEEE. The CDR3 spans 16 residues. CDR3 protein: CASSSIPGTGQETQYF. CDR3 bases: TGTGCCAGCAGCTCAATACCCGGGACAGGGCAAGAGACCCAGTACTTC.

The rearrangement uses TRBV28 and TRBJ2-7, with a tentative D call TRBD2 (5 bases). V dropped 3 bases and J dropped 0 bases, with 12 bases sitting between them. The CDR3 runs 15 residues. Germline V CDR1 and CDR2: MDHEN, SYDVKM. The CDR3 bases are TGTGCCAGCAGTTTGCCCGGGGATGTCTCCTACGAGCAGTACTTC. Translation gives CASSLPGDVSYEQYF.